These T cell receptor beta chains were read from a single sample in a study of T cells after yellow fever vaccination. TCRdb called the 5' RACE reads again in MiXCR, with one record for every CDR3 protein. The data hold about 96,000 distinct CDR3 sequences, with about 8.8% observed a single time. The input for sequencing was CD8+ T cells not binding an NS4B(214-222) dextramer, sorted from PBMCs, taken roughly 15 days after the first yellow fever vaccination. The receptors derive from a man between 18 and 35 years old who received the YFV17D yellow fever vaccine. The CDR3 runs from the conserved cysteine through the conserved F or W. A D gene is named only where the DNA matches it firmly. Rows give clone size only sometimes, using once, few, many, or a class for an expanded clone.

j_call clone_size v_call d_call cdr3_nt cdr3_aa
TRBJ1-1 . TRBV2 . TGTGCCAGCAGACAGGGTGAGGCTTTCTTT CASRQGEAFF
TRBJ2-5 few TRBV5-6 TRBD2 TGTGCCAGCAGCGAGTTAGCGGGGGGGCCCTACGAGACCCAGTACTTC CASSELAGGPYETQYF
TRBJ2-5 few TRBV3-1 . TGTGCCAGCAGCCAACCGGGACGGTACCCCCAAGAGACCCAGTACTTC CASSQPGRYPQETQYF
TRBJ1-1 . TRBV11-2 TRBD1 TGTGCCAGCAGCTTAACAGGGGGCGCGGGCACTGAAGCTTTCTTT CASSLTGGAGTEAFF
TRBJ2-7 many TRBV5-4 . TGTGCCAGCAGCTTAGATGGACCGGGCTACGAGCAGTACTTC CASSLDGPGYEQYF
TRBJ1-4 . TRBV12-3/TRBV12-4 TRBD1 TGTGCCCGCAGTTTTGGCATGGAGGGGACAGGCAAAAAACTGTTTTTT CARSFGMEGTGKKLFF
TRBJ2-2 few TRBV20-1 TRBD1 TGCAGTGCTAGTCCAGGGACAGGGGCTGGGGAGCTGTTTTTT CSASPGTGAGELFF
TRBJ1-1 . TRBV18 . TGTGCCAGCTCACGACGGGGCACTGAAGCTTTCTTT CASSRRGTEAFF
TRBJ2-1 few TRBV7-2 . TGTGCCAGCAGCTTAATGAACAATGAGCAGTTCTTC CASSLMNNEQFF
TRBJ2-5 few TRBV20-1 . TGCAGTGCTAGAGATGGGAATGGAGGGGAAGAGACCCAGTACTTC CSARDGNGGEETQYF
TRBJ2-5 . TRBV2 TRBD2 TGTGCCAGCAGGGAGGTAGCGGGGGGGCCCGAGGAGACCCAGTACTTC CASREVAGGPEETQYF
TRBJ2-5 . TRBV7-9 . TGTGCCAGCAGCTTGATAGGGACAAATGAAGAGACCCAGTACTTC CASSLIGTNEETQYF
TRBJ2-1 few TRBV5-1 . TGCGCCAGCATGCCGGGAGCCAGGGGCTACAATGAGCAGTTCTTC CASMPGARGYNEQFF
TRBJ2-5 few TRBV7-6 . TGTGCCAGCAGCTTGGGGTCATGGGGGCATGAGACCCAGTACTTC CASSLGSWGHETQYF
TRBJ1-4 few TRBV9 TRBD1 TGTGCCAGCAGCTCCTATGGGACAGGGAGTGAAAAACTGTTTTTT CASSSYGTGSEKLFF
TRBJ2-1 many TRBV11-1 . TGTGCCAGCAGCCCCCCAGACATGATGGAGTCCTACAATGAGCAGTTCTTC CASSPPDMMESYNEQFF
TRBJ2-5 few TRBV13 TRBD2 TGTGCCAGCAGCCTGCGACTAGCGGGGGAAAGGGAGACCCAGTACTTC CASSLRLAGERETQYF
TRBJ2-3 . TRBV11-2 TRBD2 TGTGCCAGCAGCTTAGAACTAGCGGATACGCAGTATTTT CASSLELADTQYF